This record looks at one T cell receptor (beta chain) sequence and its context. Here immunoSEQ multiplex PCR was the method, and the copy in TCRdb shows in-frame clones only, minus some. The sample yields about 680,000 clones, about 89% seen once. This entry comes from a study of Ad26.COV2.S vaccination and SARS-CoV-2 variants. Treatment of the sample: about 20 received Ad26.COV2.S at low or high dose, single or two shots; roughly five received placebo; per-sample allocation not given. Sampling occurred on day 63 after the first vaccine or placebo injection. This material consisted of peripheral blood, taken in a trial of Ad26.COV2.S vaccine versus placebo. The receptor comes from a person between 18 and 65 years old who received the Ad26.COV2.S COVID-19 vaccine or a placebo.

Here the CDR3 reads CASSQGQGLEAFF. DNA for the CDR3: TGTGCCAGCAGCCAAGGACAGGGACTTGAAGCTTTCTTT. The V and J genes are TRBV14 and TRBJ1-1; 7 positions agree with TRBD1. Germline-derived CDR1 and CDR2 are SGHDN and FVKESK. CDR3 size: 13 residues. The junction had 3 bases not matched to a gene; V was cut back by 1 base and J by 7 bases.